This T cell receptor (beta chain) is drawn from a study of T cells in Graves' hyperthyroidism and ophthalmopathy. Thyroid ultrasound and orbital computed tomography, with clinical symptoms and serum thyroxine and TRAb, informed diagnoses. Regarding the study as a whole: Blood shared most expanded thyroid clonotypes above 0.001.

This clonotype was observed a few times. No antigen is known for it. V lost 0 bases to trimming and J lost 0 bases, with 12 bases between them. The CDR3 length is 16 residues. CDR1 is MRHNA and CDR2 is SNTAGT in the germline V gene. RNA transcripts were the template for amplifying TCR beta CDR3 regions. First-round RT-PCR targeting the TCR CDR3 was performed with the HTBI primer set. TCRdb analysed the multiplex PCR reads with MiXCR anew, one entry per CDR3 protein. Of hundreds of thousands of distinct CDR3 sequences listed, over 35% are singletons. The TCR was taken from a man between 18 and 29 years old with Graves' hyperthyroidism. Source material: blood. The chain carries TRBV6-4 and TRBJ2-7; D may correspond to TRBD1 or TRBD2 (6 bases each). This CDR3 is CASSDSGGLSSYEQYF. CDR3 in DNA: TGTGCCAGCAGTGACTCGGGGGGCCTCTCCTCCTACGAGCAGTACTTC.